This entry concerns a single TCR beta chain. Its antigen is unknown. The sample originates from a study of cytomegalovirus exposure and HLA in healthy donors. The study, taken as a whole, reports: Evidence from a later analysis indicated that most CMV-associated TCR beta chains looked HLA-restricted. About 87% or about 30% of the time was how often most TCR beta V segments were productive, according to an earlier analysis.

With 60 Vbeta and 13 Jbeta primers, the PCR was carried out. Here immunoSEQ multiplex PCR was the method, and the copy in TCRdb shows in-frame clones only, minus some. The sample yields roughly 100,000 clones, around 75% seen once. The sequenced sample was PBMCs. The sequence derives from a man younger than 45 in good health and CMV-seronegative.

The CDR3 DNA reads TGTGCCAGCAGCTTAGATCTGAACAGCTACTCCTACGAGCAGTACTTC. It encodes CASSLDLNSYSYEQYF. The chain carries TRBV11-2 and TRBJ2-7; D gene uncertain. Germline V gene data show CDR1 as SGHAT and CDR2 as FQNNGV. V was trimmed by 0 bases and J by 0 bases, leaving 12 bases between them. The CDR3 loop spans 16 amino acids.